This is a list of T cell receptor beta chains from one sample in a study of T cell responses to AZD1222 COVID-19 vaccine. Here immunoSEQ multiplex PCR was the method, and the copy in TCRdb shows in-frame clones only, minus some. Of under 200,000 clones detected, more than 75% appear once; the ten largest clones hold roughly 27%. Sequenced here: peripheral blood, sampled 28 days after the second AZD1222 dose. The receptor source for this set is an adult who received the AZD1222 COVID-19 vaccine. CDR3s include the opening cysteine and the closing phenylalanine or tryptophan. The D gene is left open where the match is weak. The size field is filled for only some rows; it gives once, few, many or a size class.

clone_size: NA; v_call: TRBV28; j_call: TRBJ2-3; d_call: NA; cdr3_nt: TGTGCCAGCAGTTTTACTAGGGGGGGCACAGATACGCAGTATTTT; cdr3_aa: CASSFTRGGTDTQYF
clone_size: NA; v_call: TRBV27; j_call: TRBJ1-6; d_call: TRBD1; cdr3_nt: TGTGCCAGCACCCAGGGGGGGCAGAATTCACCCCTCCACTTT; cdr3_aa: CASTQGGQNSPLHF
clone_size: NA; v_call: TRBV6-2/TRBV6-3; j_call: TRBJ2-7; d_call: NA; cdr3_nt: TGTGCCAGCAGTTCGTCCCAGGGAAACGAGCAGTACTTC; cdr3_aa: CASSSSQGNEQYF
clone_size: NA; v_call: TRBV30; j_call: TRBJ2-3; d_call: NA; cdr3_nt: TGTGCCTGGAACGACCAGAACACAGATACGCAGTATTTT; cdr3_aa: CAWNDQNTDTQYF
clone_size: NA; v_call: TRBV7-6; j_call: TRBJ2-7; d_call: TRBD2; cdr3_nt: TGTGCCAGCAGCTTAGCCCGCGTTTTTCGGGAGGTGGGTTACGAGCAGTACTTC; cdr3_aa: CASSLARVFREVGYEQYF
clone_size: NA; v_call: TRBV10-3; j_call: TRBJ1-1; d_call: NA; cdr3_nt: TGTGCCATCAGTGACTCACGGGACGCCCAAGGGAAGGCTTTCTTT; cdr3_aa: CAISDSRDAQGKAFF
clone_size: few; v_call: TRBV10-3; j_call: TRBJ2-2; d_call: NA; cdr3_nt: TGTGCCATCAGCCCGACCGGGAACACCGGGGAGCTGTTTTTT; cdr3_aa: CAISPTGNTGELFF
clone_size: NA; v_call: TRBV24-1; j_call: TRBJ2-1; d_call: TRBD2; cdr3_nt: TGTGCCACCGCGGGGGATTTTTGGAATGAGCAGTTCTTC; cdr3_aa: CATAGDFWNEQFF
clone_size: NA; v_call: TRBV7-8; j_call: TRBJ2-2; d_call: TRBD1; cdr3_nt: TGTGCCAGCAGCCTCCGGGACAGAGTCGACGGGGAGCTGTTTTTT; cdr3_aa: CASSLRDRVDGELFF
clone_size: NA; v_call: TRBV28; j_call: TRBJ2-2; d_call: NA; cdr3_nt: TGTGCCAGCAGTCCAGGGGGGACCCCCGGGGAGCTGTTTTTT; cdr3_aa: CASSPGGTPGELFF
clone_size: NA; v_call: TRBV9; j_call: TRBJ2-3; d_call: NA; cdr3_nt: TGTGCCAGCAGCGTAGTCCCCTTGGGGGGCGGACTCACAGATACGCAGTATTTT; cdr3_aa: CASSVVPLGGGLTDTQYF
clone_size: NA; v_call: TRBV6-2/TRBV6-3; j_call: TRBJ1-1; d_call: NA; cdr3_nt: TGTGCCAGCAGTTTAAGGACTCTCGGGGCTGAAGCTTTCTTT; cdr3_aa: CASSLRTLGAEAFF
clone_size: NA; v_call: TRBV7-3; j_call: TRBJ2-5; d_call: NA; cdr3_nt: TGTGCCAGCAGCTTTAAGGGTTGGGAGACCCAGTACTTC; cdr3_aa: CASSFKGWETQYF
clone_size: NA; v_call: TRBV7-2; j_call: TRBJ1-4; d_call: TRBD1; cdr3_nt: TGTGCCAGCAGCCGGGGGACAGACGAAAAACTGTTTTTT; cdr3_aa: CASSRGTDEKLFF
clone_size: NA; v_call: TRBV12-3/TRBV12-4; j_call: TRBJ1-5; d_call: NA; cdr3_nt: TGTGCCAGCAGGGGGACGGGACAGCCCCAGCATTTT; cdr3_aa: CASRGTGQPQHF
clone_size: NA; v_call: TRBV3-1/TRBV3-2; j_call: TRBJ2-7; d_call: NA; cdr3_nt: TGTGCCAGCAGCCAAGATAGTCGAAGCTATCAGTACTTC; cdr3_aa: CASSQDSRSYQYF
clone_size: NA; v_call: TRBV28; j_call: TRBJ1-4; d_call: TRBD1; cdr3_nt: TGTGCCAGCAGCCCTGGGACAGTGGGTTATGAAAAACTGTTTTTT; cdr3_aa: CASSPGTVGYEKLFF
clone_size: NA; v_call: TRBV9; j_call: TRBJ1-2; d_call: NA; cdr3_nt: TGTGCCAGCAGCGGAAGGGGTGGCTACACCTTC; cdr3_aa: CASSGRGGYTF
clone_size: NA; v_call: TRBV7-3; j_call: TRBJ2-7; d_call: NA; cdr3_nt: TGTGCCAGCAGCTTAAACTCTAGGCAGGGTTCACCCTACGAGCAGTACTTC; cdr3_aa: CASSLNSRQGSPYEQYF
clone_size: NA; v_call: TRBV5-6; j_call: TRBJ1-5; d_call: NA; cdr3_nt: TGTGCCAGCAGCTTGGTAAGGGGCCAGCCCCAGCATTTT; cdr3_aa: CASSLVRGQPQHF
clone_size: NA; v_call: TRBV6-2/TRBV6-3; j_call: TRBJ2-1; d_call: NA; cdr3_nt: TGTGCCAGCAGTTACAACAAGGAGGCCTATGCGAGGAACAATGAGCAGTTCTTC; cdr3_aa: CASSYNKEAYARNNEQFF
clone_size: NA; v_call: TRBV11-1; j_call: TRBJ2-1; d_call: TRBD2; cdr3_nt: TGTGCCAGCAGCGTGGGACTATCCTACAATGAGCAGTTCTTC; cdr3_aa: CASSVGLSYNEQFF
clone_size: NA; v_call: TRBV7-9; j_call: TRBJ2-1; d_call: TRBD2; cdr3_nt: TGTGCCAGCAGCGCCTCCGCCGGGACTAGCGGGTCGTTCTTC; cdr3_aa: CASSASAGTSGSFF
clone_size: NA; v_call: TRBV19; j_call: TRBJ2-2; d_call: TRBD1; cdr3_nt: TGTGCCAGTAGCCCCAAACAGGGGGTTGTCGGGGAGCTGTTTTTT; cdr3_aa: CASSPKQGVVGELFF
clone_size: NA; v_call: TRBV7-6; j_call: TRBJ1-2; d_call: NA; cdr3_nt: TGTGCCAGCAGCTTAATGAGGGGGGATGGCTACACCTTC; cdr3_aa: CASSLMRGDGYTF
clone_size: NA; v_call: TRBV29-1; j_call: TRBJ1-1; d_call: TRBD1; cdr3_nt: TGCAGCGTTGCGTCGGCAGGGGGTACTGAAGCTTTCTTT; cdr3_aa: CSVASAGGTEAFF
clone_size: once; v_call: TRBV15; j_call: TRBJ2-7; d_call: TRBD2; cdr3_nt: TGTGCCACCAGCATAAATGTCGGGACTAGCGGGAGGGCGGGTTACGAGCAGTACTTC; cdr3_aa: CATSINVGTSGRAGYEQYF
clone_size: NA; v_call: TRBV24-1; j_call: TRBJ2-2; d_call: NA; cdr3_nt: TGTGCCACCAGTGATCAGAACACCGGGGAGCTGTTTTTT; cdr3_aa: CATSDQNTGELFF
clone_size: NA; v_call: TRBV11-2; j_call: TRBJ2-7; d_call: NA; cdr3_nt: TGTGCCAGCAGCTTATATAGGGACGACGAGCAGTACTTC; cdr3_aa: CASSLYRDDEQYF
clone_size: NA; v_call: TRBV3-1/TRBV3-2; j_call: TRBJ2-3; d_call: TRBD2; cdr3_nt: TGTGCCAGCAGCCCGGGGGGAGGGGTGACAGATACGCAGTATTTT; cdr3_aa: CASSPGGGVTDTQYF
clone_size: few; v_call: TRBV5-1; j_call: TRBJ2-1; d_call: TRBD2; cdr3_nt: TGCGCCAGCAGCTCGGAAATCAAAAACAGCGGGAGGCCCAAGAGCTCCTACAATGAGCAGTTCTTC; cdr3_aa: CASSSEIKNSGRPKSSYNEQFF
clone_size: NA; v_call: TRBV7-9; j_call: TRBJ2-7; d_call: NA; cdr3_nt: TGTGCCAGCAGCTACAGGGAAAGCTCCTACGAGCAGTACTTC; cdr3_aa: CASSYRESSYEQYF
clone_size: NA; v_call: TRBV6-5; j_call: TRBJ2-7; d_call: TRBD2; cdr3_nt: TGTGCCAGCAGTCCACCGGGACTAAAATACGAGCAGTACTTC; cdr3_aa: CASSPPGLKYEQYF
clone_size: few; v_call: TRBV28; j_call: TRBJ2-1; d_call: NA; cdr3_nt: TGTGCCAGCAGCACCTTGATCAATGAGCAGTTCTTC; cdr3_aa: CASSTLINEQFF
clone_size: NA; v_call: TRBV3-1/TRBV3-2; j_call: TRBJ1-1; d_call: NA; cdr3_nt: TGTGCCAGCAGGAGGGACACTTGCTACACTGAAGCTTTCTTT; cdr3_aa: CASRRDTCYTEAFF
clone_size: NA; v_call: TRBV4-3; j_call: TRBJ2-1; d_call: TRBD2; cdr3_nt: TGCGCCAGCAGCCAAGCCCTAGCGGGAGCCTACAATGAGCAGTTCTTC; cdr3_aa: CASSQALAGAYNEQFF
clone_size: NA; v_call: TRBV27; j_call: TRBJ2-1; d_call: TRBD2; cdr3_nt: TGTGCCAGCAGTTCCCCCTTAGCGGGAGGGCCAAGCAATGAGCAGTTCTTC; cdr3_aa: CASSSPLAGGPSNEQFF
clone_size: NA; v_call: TRBV24-1; j_call: TRBJ2-3; d_call: NA; cdr3_nt: TGTGCCACCAGTCCGGAACGACGTGGTACGCAGTATTTT; cdr3_aa: CATSPERRGTQYF
clone_size: NA; v_call: TRBV24-1; j_call: TRBJ2-2; d_call: TRBD1; cdr3_nt: TGTGCCACCAGAGCGGGACAGGGATTTACCGGGGAGCTGTTTTTT; cdr3_aa: CATRAGQGFTGELFF
clone_size: NA; v_call: TRBV4-1; j_call: TRBJ2-7; d_call: TRBD1; cdr3_nt: TGCGCCAGCAGCCCAGTTCCGGGACAGGGGGCTTACGAGCAGTACTTC; cdr3_aa: CASSPVPGQGAYEQYF
clone_size: NA; v_call: TRBV5-4; j_call: TRBJ1-3; d_call: TRBD1; cdr3_nt: TGTGCCAGCAGCTTAGGAGACAGGGCTGGAAACACCATATATTTT; cdr3_aa: CASSLGDRAGNTIYF
clone_size: NA; v_call: TRBV9; j_call: TRBJ2-7; d_call: TRBD2; cdr3_nt: TGTGCCAGCACCCGGGGGGGGAGCTCCTACGAGCAGTACTTC; cdr3_aa: CASTRGGSSYEQYF